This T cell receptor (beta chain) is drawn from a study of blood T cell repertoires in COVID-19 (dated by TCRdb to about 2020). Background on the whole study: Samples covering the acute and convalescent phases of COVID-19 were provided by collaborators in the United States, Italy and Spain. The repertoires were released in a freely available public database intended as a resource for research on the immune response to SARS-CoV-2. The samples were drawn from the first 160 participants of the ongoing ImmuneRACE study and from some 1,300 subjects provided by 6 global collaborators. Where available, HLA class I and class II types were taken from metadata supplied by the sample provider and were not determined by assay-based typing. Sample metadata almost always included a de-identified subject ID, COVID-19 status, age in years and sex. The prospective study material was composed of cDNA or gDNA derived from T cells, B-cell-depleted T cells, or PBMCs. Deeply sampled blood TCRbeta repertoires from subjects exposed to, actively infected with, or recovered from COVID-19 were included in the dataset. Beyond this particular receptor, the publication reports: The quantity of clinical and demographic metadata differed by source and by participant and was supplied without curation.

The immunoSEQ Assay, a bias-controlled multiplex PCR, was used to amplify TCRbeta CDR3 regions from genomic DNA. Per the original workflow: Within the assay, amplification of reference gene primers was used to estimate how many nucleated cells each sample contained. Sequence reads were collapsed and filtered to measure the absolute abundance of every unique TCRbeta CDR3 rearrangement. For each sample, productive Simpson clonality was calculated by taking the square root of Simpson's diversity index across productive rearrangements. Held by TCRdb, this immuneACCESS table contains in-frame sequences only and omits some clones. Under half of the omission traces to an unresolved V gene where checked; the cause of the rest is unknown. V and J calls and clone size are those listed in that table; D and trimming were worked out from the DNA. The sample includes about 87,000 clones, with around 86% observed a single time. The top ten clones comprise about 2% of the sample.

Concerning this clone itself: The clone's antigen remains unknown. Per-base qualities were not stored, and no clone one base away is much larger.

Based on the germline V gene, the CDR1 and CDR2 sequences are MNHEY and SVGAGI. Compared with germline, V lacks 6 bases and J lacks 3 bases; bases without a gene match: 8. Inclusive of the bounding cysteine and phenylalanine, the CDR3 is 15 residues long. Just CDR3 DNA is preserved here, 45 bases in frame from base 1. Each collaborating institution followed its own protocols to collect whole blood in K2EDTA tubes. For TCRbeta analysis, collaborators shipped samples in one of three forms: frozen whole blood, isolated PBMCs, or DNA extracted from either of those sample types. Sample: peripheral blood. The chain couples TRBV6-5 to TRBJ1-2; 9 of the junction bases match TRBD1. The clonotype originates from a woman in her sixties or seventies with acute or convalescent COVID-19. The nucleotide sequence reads TGTGCCAGCAGCGACGGGACAGGGAGTGACTATGGCTACACCTTC. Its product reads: CASSDGTGSDYGYTF.